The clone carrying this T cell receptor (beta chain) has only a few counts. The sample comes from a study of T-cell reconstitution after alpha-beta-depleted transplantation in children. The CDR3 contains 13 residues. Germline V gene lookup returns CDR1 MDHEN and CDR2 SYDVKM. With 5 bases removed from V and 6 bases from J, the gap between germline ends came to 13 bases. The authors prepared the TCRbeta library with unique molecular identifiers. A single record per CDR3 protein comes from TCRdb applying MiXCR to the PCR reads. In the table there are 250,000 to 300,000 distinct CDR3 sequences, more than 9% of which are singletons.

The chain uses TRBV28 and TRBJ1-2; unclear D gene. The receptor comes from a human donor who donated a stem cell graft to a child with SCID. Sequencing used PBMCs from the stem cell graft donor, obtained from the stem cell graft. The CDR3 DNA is TGTGCCAGCAGTCCTTTATCCTCCCATGGCTACACCTTC. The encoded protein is CASSPLSSHGYTF.